This is a list of T cell receptor beta chains from one sample in a study of OX40 agonist ivuxolimab in advanced cancers. The data were produced by immunoSEQ multiplex PCR, yet TCRdb's version contains in-frame clones alone and is incomplete. Of about 54,000 clones in the sample, approximately 84% were seen once. The specimen was CD4+ or CD8+ T cells sorted from blood, collected in a trial of the OX40 agonist ivuxolimab. These receptors were collected from an adult with an advanced solid tumor such as melanoma, head and neck, liver or kidney cancer. CDR3s include the opening cysteine and the closing phenylalanine or tryptophan. A D gene is named only where the DNA matches it firmly. Expanded clones get a size class; other rows say once, few or many, or leave the size out.

CDR3aa: CASSPLAGTGLIATEQFF
CDR3nt: TGTGCCAGTAGTCCTCTGGCCGGGACAGGGTTGATAGCAACTGAGCAGTTCTTC
v_gene: TRBV19
abundance: NA
j_gene: TRBJ2-1
d_gene: TRBD1
len: 18

CDR3aa: CASSLGRALETQYF
CDR3nt: TGTGCCAGCAGCTTGGGCAGGGCATTGGAGACCCAGTACTTC
v_gene: TRBV5-6
abundance: NA
j_gene: TRBJ2-5
d_gene: NA
len: 14

CDR3aa: CAIKGRLDYGYTF
CDR3nt: TGTGCCATCAAGGGGCGGTTGGACTATGGCTACACCTTC
v_gene: TRBV10-3
abundance: few
j_gene: TRBJ1-2
d_gene: NA
len: 13

CDR3aa: CASSPTGSHYEQYF
CDR3nt: TGTGCCAGCAGTCCCACTGGATCCCACTACGAGCAGTACTTC
v_gene: TRBV5-5
abundance: NA
j_gene: TRBJ2-7
d_gene: NA
len: 14

CDR3aa: CASSSGTKEAFF
CDR3nt: TGTGCCAGCAGCTCTGGGACGAAGGAAGCTTTCTTT
v_gene: TRBV11-2
abundance: NA
j_gene: TRBJ1-1
d_gene: NA
len: 12

CDR3aa: CASSLFEDSAQETQYF
CDR3nt: TGCGCCAGCAGCTTGTTTGAGGATAGTGCGCAAGAGACCCAGTACTTC
v_gene: TRBV5-1
abundance: NA
j_gene: TRBJ2-5
d_gene: NA
len: 16

CDR3aa: CASTPLPGLNYGYTF
CDR3nt: TGTGCCAGTACCCCCCTGCCCGGACTTAACTATGGCTACACCTTC
v_gene: TRBV19
abundance: NA
j_gene: TRBJ1-2
d_gene: NA
len: 15

CDR3aa: CASSVLGTGVSPLHF
CDR3nt: TGTGCCAGCAGTGTGCTCGGGACAGGGGTGTCACCCCTCCACTTT
v_gene: TRBV25-1
abundance: once
j_gene: TRBJ1-6
d_gene: TRBD1
len: 15

CDR3aa: CASSRNPGGRREQYF
CDR3nt: TGTGCCAGCAGCCGAAACCCTGGAGGGCGGCGGGAGCAGTACTTC
v_gene: TRBV28
abundance: NA
j_gene: TRBJ2-7
d_gene: NA
len: 15

CDR3aa: CASSSPAPPQHF
CDR3nt: TGTGCCAGCAGTTCCCCCGCACCTCCCCAGCATTTT
v_gene: TRBV28
abundance: NA
j_gene: TRBJ1-5
d_gene: NA
len: 12

CDR3aa: CASSVEGPGNTIYF
CDR3nt: TGTGCCAGCAGTGTCGAGGGACCTGGAAACACCATATATTTT
v_gene: TRBV28
abundance: NA
j_gene: TRBJ1-3
d_gene: NA
len: 14

CDR3aa: CSAQGANVLTF
CDR3nt: TGCAGTGCTCAGGGGGCCAACGTCCTGACTTTC
v_gene: TRBV20-1
abundance: NA
j_gene: TRBJ2-6
d_gene: NA
len: 11

CDR3aa: CASRFRGGEKLFF
CDR3nt: TGTGCCAGCAGGTTTAGGGGAGGCGAAAAACTGTTTTTT
v_gene: TRBV5-4
abundance: NA
j_gene: TRBJ1-4
d_gene: NA
len: 13

CDR3aa: CASSPSPERYGYTF
CDR3nt: TGTGCCAGCAGCCCCAGTCCGGAGCGCTATGGCTACACCTTC
v_gene: TRBV6-6
abundance: NA
j_gene: TRBJ1-2
d_gene: NA
len: 14

CDR3aa: CASSPLGGNKNTEAFF
CDR3nt: TGTGCCAGCAGCCCCCTAGGGGGGAATAAAAACACTGAAGCTTTCTTT
v_gene: TRBV14
abundance: NA
j_gene: TRBJ1-1
d_gene: NA
len: 16

CDR3aa: CASSLRTGRMDPHTEAFF
CDR3nt: TGTGCCAGCAGCCTCAGGACAGGGAGAATGGACCCACACACTGAAGCTTTCTTT
v_gene: TRBV7-9
abundance: NA
j_gene: TRBJ1-1
d_gene: TRBD1
len: 18

CDR3aa: CASSLAGGGEQYF
CDR3nt: TGTGCCAGCAGTCTAGCGGGAGGCGGGGAGCAGTACTTC
v_gene: TRBV27
abundance: NA
j_gene: TRBJ2-7
d_gene: TRBD2
len: 13

CDR3aa: CASSTRGFGNTIYF
CDR3nt: TGTGCCAGTAGTACAAGGGGTTTTGGAAACACCATATATTTT
v_gene: TRBV19
abundance: NA
j_gene: TRBJ1-3
d_gene: NA
len: 14

CDR3aa: CASSPQTGQETQYF
CDR3nt: TGTGCCAGCTCACCGCAGACAGGCCAAGAGACCCAGTACTTC
v_gene: TRBV18
abundance: NA
j_gene: TRBJ2-5
d_gene: NA
len: 14

CDR3aa: CASSEAGGQGAGQPQHF
CDR3nt: TGTGCCAGCAGTGAAGCAGGCGGACAGGGGGCAGGACAGCCCCAGCATTTT
v_gene: TRBV2
abundance: NA
j_gene: TRBJ1-5
d_gene: TRBD1
len: 17

CDR3aa: CASSLRGRQTQYF
CDR3nt: TGTGCCAGCAGCTTAAGGGGGCGACAGACCCAGTACTTC
v_gene: TRBV7-2
abundance: NA
j_gene: TRBJ2-5
d_gene: TRBD1
len: 13

CDR3aa: CASGLAGRETQYF
CDR3nt: TGTGCCAGCGGATTAGCGGGAAGGGAGACCCAGTACTTC
v_gene: TRBV27
abundance: once
j_gene: TRBJ2-5
d_gene: TRBD2
len: 13

CDR3aa: CASSLGGRNTEAFF
CDR3nt: TGTGCCAGCAGCTTGGGAGGAAGGAACACTGAAGCTTTCTTT
v_gene: TRBV7-2
abundance: NA
j_gene: TRBJ1-1
d_gene: NA
len: 14

CDR3aa: CASSLAHLDSRTQYF
CDR3nt: TGTGCCAGCAGCTTAGCGCATCTTGACTCCAGGACGCAGTATTTT
v_gene: TRBV7-2
abundance: NA
j_gene: TRBJ2-3
d_gene: NA
len: 15

CDR3aa: CASSLHVEIGLARYEQYF
CDR3nt: TGTGCCAGCAGCCTTCACGTTGAGATTGGACTAGCTCGCTACGAGCAGTACTTC
v_gene: TRBV4-2
abundance: NA
j_gene: TRBJ2-7
d_gene: TRBD2
len: 18

CDR3aa: CASSEEHSNTEAFF
CDR3nt: TGTGCCAGCAGTGAAGAACACTCGAACACTGAAGCTTTCTTT
v_gene: TRBV6-5
abundance: NA
j_gene: TRBJ1-1
d_gene: NA
len: 14

CDR3aa: CASSLPQGGKNEQFF
CDR3nt: TGTGCCAGCAGTTTACCCCAGGGCGGGAAAAATGAGCAGTTCTTC
v_gene: TRBV28
abundance: NA
j_gene: TRBJ2-1
d_gene: NA
len: 15

CDR3aa: CASSFYSPTGGSGNTIYF
CDR3nt: TGTGCCAGCAGTTTTTACTCCCCCACAGGGGGCTCCGGAAACACCATATATTTT
v_gene: TRBV28
abundance: NA
j_gene: TRBJ1-3
d_gene: TRBD1
len: 18

CDR3aa: CASSPLGATTEAFF
CDR3nt: TGTGCCAGCAGCCCCCTGGGGGCCACCACTGAAGCTTTCTTT
v_gene: TRBV14
abundance: NA
j_gene: TRBJ1-1
d_gene: NA
len: 14

CDR3aa: CASSLSSRYEQYF
CDR3nt: TGTGCCAGCAGCTTAAGTAGCCGCTACGAGCAGTACTTC
v_gene: TRBV11-2
abundance: NA
j_gene: TRBJ2-7
d_gene: NA
len: 13

CDR3aa: CASSSNTGSSYEQYF
CDR3nt: TGTGCCAGCAGCTCCAATACGGGGAGCTCCTACGAGCAGTACTTC
v_gene: TRBV7-2
abundance: NA
j_gene: TRBJ2-7
d_gene: NA
len: 15